Presented here are 16 T cell receptor beta chains from one specimen sequenced in a study of blood T cell repertoires in COVID-19. Measured with immunoSEQ multiplex PCR; TCRdb has only the in-frame clones, and not every one. The sample lists roughly 300,000 clones; approximately 91% were seen once. The sequenced material came from peripheral blood. These TCRs come from a young man with active or convalescent COVID-19.

The gene calls are TRBV4-1 and TRBJ2-7; 8 positions agree with TRBD1. The trim removed 8 bases at V and 6 bases at J, leaving 6 bases unmatched. CDR1 is MGHRA, CDR2 YSYEKL, per germline. The CDR3 loop spans 12 amino acids. CDR3 nucleotides: TGCGCCAGCGTAGGACAGGGCGGCGAGCAGTACTTC. Translation gives CASVGQGGEQYF.

The chain links TRBV13 to TRBJ1-4, with 7 nucleotides matching TRBD1. The length of the CDR3 is 14 residues. Germline V gene lookup returns CDR1 PRHDT and CDR2 FYEKMQ (reference sequence). Germline trimming cut 6 bases from V and 10 bases from J; bases unmatched to any gene: 11. The CDR3 protein is CASRRQGDSGKLFF. In DNA, the CDR3 is TGTGCCAGCAGGCGGCAGGGGGATAGTGGAAAACTGTTTTTT.

The chain employs TRBV3-1 (or the pseudogene TRBV3-2) and TRBJ2-7, with TRBD1 matching over 9 bases. V lost 2 bases to trimming and J lost 5 bases; unmatched junction nucleotides: 7. Germline-derived CDR1 and CDR2 are LGHDT and YNNKEL (reference sequence). The CDR3 spans 15 residues. The CDR3 reads CASSQWDRVMHEQYF. In nucleotides, the CDR3 is TGTGCCAGCAGCCAATGGGACAGGGTCATGCACGAGCAGTACTTC.

The V call is TRBV6-4, the J call TRBJ1-1, with TRBD1 matching over 10 bases. With 6 bases clipped from V and 5 bases from J, the junction kept 9 bases outside the gene matches. The CDR3 runs to 15 residues. Per the germline V gene, CDR1 is MRHNA and CDR2 is SNTAGT. The CDR3, as DNA: TGTGCCAGCAGCCGTGGGACAGGGGAGGTGACTGAAGCTTTCTTT. Amino acids: CASSRGTGEVTEAFF.

The chain carries TRBV5-4 and TRBJ2-5; possible D gene TRBD1, 6 bases. The CDR3 sequence is 15 residues long. Looked up from germline, CDR1 is SGHNT and CDR2 is YYREEE (reference sequence). Trimming removed 1 base at V and 2 bases at J, with 12 bases between. The CDR3 DNA follows: TGTGCCAGCAGCTTGACGGGACAAAATCAAGAGACCCAGTACTTC. Translating it yields CASSLTGQNQETQYF.

The chain is built from TRBV18 and TRBJ1-6; weak D call: TRBD1 (5 bases). This CDR3 is built from 12 residues. Germline CDR1 and CDR2: KGHSH and LQKENI. The V end was cut by 3 bases, the J end by 13 bases, with 10 bases between. The CDR3 DNA sequence: TGTGCCAGCTCACCCCCCGACAGTCCCCTCCACTTT. Protein product: CASSPPDSPLHF.

The genes are TRBV29-1 and TRBJ2-3; TRBD2 is a possible D gene (5 bases). The V and J ends lost 6 bases and 3 bases respectively, with 10 bases between them. This CDR3 spans 12 amino acids. In germline, CDR1 is SQVTM, CDR2 ANQGSEA. The CDR3 is CSVGVGTDTQYF. DNA for the CDR3: TGCAGCGTCGGGGTGGGGACAGATACGCAGTATTTT.

The genes are TRBV4-1 and TRBJ2-7, with 8 bases fitting TRBD1. Germline V gives CDR1 MGHRA, CDR2 YSYEKL. This CDR3 region has 14 residues. J was trimmed by 3 bases and V by 4 bases; bases with no gene match: 5. CDR3 nucleotides: TGCGCCAGCAGCCCGGGACAGGTCAGCTACGAGCAGTACTTC. Residues: CASSPGQVSYEQYF.

The chain carries TRBV12-3 or TRBV12-4 and TRBJ1-1; D uncertain. This CDR3 comprises 12 residues. The V end was cut by 6 bases, the J end by 11 bases, with 16 bases between. The CDR3 reads CASSLLPPGAFF. The CDR3 nucleotides read TGTGCCAGCAGCCTACTACCCCCCGGGGCTTTCTTT.

The chain uses TRBV4-1 and TRBJ2-3; 7 bases are shared with TRBD2. The V segment lost 4 bases and the J segment 4 bases; nucleotides outside the gene matches: 11. This CDR3 is 16 amino acids long. In germline, CDR1 is MGHRA, CDR2 YSYEKL. The CDR3 region has the DNA TGCGCCAGCAGCCGCATTCCGGGACTAACGGCAGATACGCAGTATTTT. It yields the protein CASSRIPGLTADTQYF.

The chain carries TRBV6-1 and TRBJ1-6; perhaps TRBD1 as D (5 bases). Trimming removed 4 bases at V and 0 bases at J, with 16 bases between. Germline CDR1 is MNHNS and CDR2 is SASEGT. The CDR3 spans 18 residues. The CDR3 sequence: CASSARGLPGSYNSPLHF. The CDR3 DNA reads as TGTGCCAGCAGTGCTAGGGGTTTGCCTGGCTCCTATAATTCACCCCTCCACTTT.

This clone was seen a single time. The chain recombines TRBV7-9 with TRBJ1-4, with D unclear. This CDR3 region has 14 residues. Germline assignment: CDR1 SEHNR and CDR2 FQNEAQ (reference sequence). V was shortened by 1 base and J by 6 bases, with 9 bases between the two germline ends. The CDR3 sequence: CASSLGAVDEKLFF. For the CDR3, the DNA is TGTGCCAGCAGCTTAGGGGCCGTGGATGAAAAACTGTTTTTT. Together with reference TRBV7-9 and TRBJ1-4, the CDR3 gives the full variable domain: DTGVSQNPRHKITKRGQNVTFRCDPISEHNRLYWYRQTLGQGPEFLTYFQNEAQLEKSRLLSDRFSAERPKGSFSTLEIQRTEQGDSAMYLCASSLGAVDEKLFFGSGTQLSVL.

This chain joins TRBV2 and TRBJ1-1, with D possibly matching TRBD1 (5 bases). Per the germline V gene, CDR1 is SNHLY and CDR2 is FYNNEI. There are 14 residues in the CDR3. V was shortened by 2 bases and J by 1 base, with 8 bases between the two germline ends. The DNA for the CDR3 is TGTGCCAGCAGTGAAAGGGGTAGGAACACTGAAGCTTTCTTT. Translated: CASSERGRNTEAFF.

The gene calls are TRBV9 and TRBJ2-7, with a weak D call TRBD1 (5 bases). Germline V lookup: CDR1 SGDLS, CDR2 YYNGEE. The V gene lost 4 bases and the J gene lost 4 bases, with 12 bases spanning the gap. The CDR3 extends over 13 amino acids. The CDR3 reads CASSSGQKYEQYF. The CDR3 DNA sequence: TGTGCCAGCAGCTCAGGACAAAAATACGAGCAGTACTTC.

This clone was picked up one time. The chain carries TRBV10-3 and TRBJ2-5, with D possibly matching TRBD2 (6 bases). Between the trimmed V and J ends, which lost 0 bases and 4 bases, there was a span of 12 bases. The CDR3 runs 15 residues. Germline V CDR1 and CDR2: ENHRY, SYGVKD. DNA of the CDR3: TGTGCCATCAGTGAGTCAGGGACTGAGATAGAGACCCAGTACTTC. This codes for CAISESGTEIETQYF.

The sample holds a few counts of this clone. The V call is TRBV25-1, the J call TRBJ2-1, with 8 nucleotides matching TRBD2. V lost 3 bases and J lost 6; bases outside the gene matches: 13. The CDR3 runs to 17 residues. Germline CDR1 is MGHDK and CDR2 is SYGVNS. The chain's CDR3 is CASSDGKLPGGRNEQFF. The CDR3 nucleotides are TGTGCCAGCAGTGATGGGAAGTTACCGGGGGGGCGCAATGAGCAGTTCTTC.